The 8 T cell receptor beta chains below were found in one sample sequenced in a study of T-cell reconstitution after alpha-beta-depleted transplantation in children. Preparation of the TCRbeta library used unique molecular identifiers. From the PCR reads, TCRdb called clonotypes with MiXCR, one entry per CDR3 protein. The sample comprises hundreds of thousands of distinct CDR3 sequences, around a sixth of which are singletons, and 0.9% to 1.2% rests with the top ten. The material was PBMCs from the stem cell graft donor, obtained from the stem cell graft. The receptors were sampled from a human donor who donated a stem cell graft to a child with acute myeloid leukemia.

The table lists this clonotype with many counts. The chain has TRBV20-1 and TRBJ2-4; D not resolved. From germline, CDR1 is DFQATT and CDR2 SNEGSKA (reference sequence). The CDR3 contains 14 residues. V was pared by 0 bases and J by 0 bases, with 6 bases between. The chain's CDR3 is CSARETIAKNIQYF. The CDR3 region has the DNA TGCAGTGCTAGAGAAACAATAGCCAAAAACATTCAGTACTTC.

The chain couples TRBV12-3 or TRBV12-4 to TRBJ2-6; perhaps D is TRBD1 or TRBD2 (5 bases each). There are 14 residues in the CDR3. The V gene lost 6 bases and the J gene lost 3 bases, with 9 bases spanning the gap. CDR3: CASSEGFGANVLTF. DNA for the CDR3: TGTGCCAGCAGCGAGGGGTTTGGGGCCAACGTCCTGACTTTC.

The V gene is TRBV30, the J gene TRBJ1-3, with a weak D call TRBD1 (5 bases). Trimming removed 3 bases at V and 4 bases at J, with 16 bases between. This CDR3 region has 15 residues. Germline values: CDR1 GTSNPN, CDR2 SVGIG (reference sequence). In DNA, the CDR3 is TGTGCCTGGAGCCCCGGGGCAGGGTCGGGAAACACCATATATTTT. This codes for CAWSPGAGSGNTIYF. The variable domain in full, completed from reference TRBV30 and TRBJ1-3, reads SQTIHQWPATLVQPVGSPLSLECTVEGTSNPNLYWYRQAAGRGLQLLFYSVGIGQISSEVPQNLSASRPQDRQFILSSKKLLLSDSGFYLCAWSPGAGSGNTIYFGEGSWLTVV.

The chain carries TRBV12-3 or TRBV12-4 and TRBJ2-7; D may be TRBD1 or TRBD2 (6 bases each). V was pared by 1 base and J by 6 bases, with 13 bases between. This CDR3 comprises 14 residues. CDR3 in DNA: TGTGCCAGCAGTTTAGGGGGGGCTTCCATCGAGCAGTACTTC. As protein: CASSLGGASIEQYF.

This clonotype was seen a handful of times. The chain is built from TRBV7-9 and TRBJ1-3; D unresolved. CDR1 is SEHNR, CDR2 FQNEAQ, per germline (reference sequence). Trimming stripped 7 bases from V and 0 bases from J, with 7 bases between. The CDR3 runs to 13 residues. Here the CDR3 DNA reads TGTGCCAGCAACGAAAACTCTGGAAACACCATATATTTT. Translated, it gives CASNENSGNTIYF.

This clonotype was observed a few times. This chain joins TRBV29-1 and TRBJ1-3, with D tentatively TRBD1 (5 bases). Germline loops: CDR1 SQVTM, CDR2 ANQGSEA. The CDR3 spans 14 residues. V lost 4 bases to trimming and J lost 2 bases, with 12 bases between them. CDR3 sequence: CSVGPSRAGNTIYF. CDR3 in DNA: TGCAGCGTTGGACCGTCCAGGGCTGGAAACACCATATATTTT.

About this clonotype itself: This may arise from a read error, as a much more abundant clone is one base away. The rearrangement uses TRBV27 and TRBJ2-7, with D possibly called TRBD1 or TRBD2 (5 bases each). This CDR3 is built from 12 residues. Looked up from germline, CDR1 is MNHEY and CDR2 is SMNVEV (reference sequence). The CDR3: CASSLEGTEPYF. Written as DNA, the CDR3 is TGTGCCAGCAGTTTGGAAGGGACCGAGCCGTACTTC.

This clonotype was observed at least ten times. The rearrangement joins TRBV5-1 to TRBJ2-1; no definite D call. V shed 0 bases and J shed 6 bases, with 4 bases lying between them. Germline V CDR1 and CDR2: SGHRS, YFSETQ. CDR3 length equals 12 residues. CDR3 bases: TGCGCCAGCAGCTTGGCAGTCAATGAGCAGTTCTTC. Translated, it gives CASSLAVNEQFF.